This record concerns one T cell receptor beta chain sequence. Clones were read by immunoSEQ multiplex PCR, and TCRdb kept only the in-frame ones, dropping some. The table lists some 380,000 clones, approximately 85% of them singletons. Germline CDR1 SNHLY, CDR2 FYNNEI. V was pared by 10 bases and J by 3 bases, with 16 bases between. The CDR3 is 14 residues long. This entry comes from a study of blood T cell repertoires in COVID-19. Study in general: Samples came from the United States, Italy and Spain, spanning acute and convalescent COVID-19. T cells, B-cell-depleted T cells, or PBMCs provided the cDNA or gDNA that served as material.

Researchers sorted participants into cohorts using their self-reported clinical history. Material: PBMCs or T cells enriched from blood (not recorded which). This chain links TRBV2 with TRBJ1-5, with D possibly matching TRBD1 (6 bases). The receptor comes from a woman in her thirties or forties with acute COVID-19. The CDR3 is CATSDSSNNQPQHF. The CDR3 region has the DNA TGTGCCACCTCGGACAGCTCGAACAATCAGCCCCAGCATTTT.